Shown below are 20 T cell receptor beta chains from a single sample sequenced in a study of blood T cell repertoires in COVID-19. Clones were sequenced by immunoSEQ multiplex PCR, and TCRdb holds only the in-frame ones, with some missing. In the table there are just under 350,000 clones, around nine tenths of which are singletons. The sequencing sample was made of peripheral blood. The source is a woman between 65 and 79 years old with COVID-19, enrolled during active disease.

The chain couples TRBV2 to TRBJ1-1; 7 bases are shared with TRBD1. This CDR3 region has 14 residues. In germline, CDR1 is SNHLY, CDR2 FYNNEI. Trimming took 3 bases from V and 5 from J; bases not matched to a gene: 6. The CDR3 region is CASSDRGPGTEAFF. The DNA of the CDR3 is TGTGCCAGCAGTGATAGGGGGCCGGGGACTGAAGCTTTCTTT.

This chain uses TRBV2 with TRBJ1-4, with D unresolved. Germline loops: CDR1 SNHLY, CDR2 FYNNEI. CDR3 length: 13 residues. V shed 5 bases and J shed 7 bases, with 11 bases lying between them. CDR3: CASSLRTSEKLFF. CDR3 coding DNA: TGTGCCAGCAGTCTTCGAACGAGTGAAAAACTGTTTTTT. The whole variable domain, filled in from reference TRBV2 and TRBJ1-4, reads EPEVTQTPSHQVTQMGQEVILRCVPISNHLYFYWYRQILGQKVEFLVSFYNNEISEKSEIFDDQFSVERPDGSNFTLKIRSTKLEDSAMYFCASSLRTSEKLFFGSGTQLSVL.

Of note for this clone: Other DNA sequences in the sample encode the same CDR3. The V gene is TRBV24-1, the J gene TRBJ1-3, with TRBD1 matching over 7 bases. The CDR3 extends over 15 amino acids. J gave up 1 base and V 4 bases, and 3 bases lay outside the gene matches. Germline lookup yields CDR1 KGHDR and CDR2 SFDVKD. The chain's CDR3 is CATSDSGGSGNTIYF. Written as DNA, the CDR3 is TGTGCCACCAGTGACTCAGGGGGTTCTGGAAACACCATATATTTT.

The chain carries TRBV28 and TRBJ2-2; D uncertain. This CDR3 contains 16 residues. Germline V gene sequence: CDR1 MDHEN, CDR2 SYDVKM. V lost 6 bases and J lost 6, with 20 bases in between. CDR3 loop: CASRISTRQAAGELFF. Here the CDR3 DNA reads TGTGCCAGCAGAATCTCGACACGTCAAGCAGCCGGGGAGCTGTTTTTT.

In this sample, this clone turned up once. The V and J genes are TRBV11-2 and TRBJ1-2; D is undetermined. The CDR3 loop spans 13 amino acids. Trimming left V 1 base short and J 5 bases short, with 8 bases between. Germline V lookup: CDR1 SGHAT, CDR2 FQNNGV. Written as DNA, the CDR3 is TGTGCCAGCAGCTTAGCCGCGGGTTATGGCTACACCTTC. This encodes CASSLAAGYGYTF.

This sequence joins TRBV6-1 and TRBJ1-6; 8 bases line up with TRBD1. Per the germline V gene, CDR1 is MNHNS and CDR2 is SASEGT. The CDR3 spans 15 residues. Germline trimming cut 2 bases from V and 9 bases from J; bases unmatched to any gene: 6. CDR3 sequence reads: CASSEPAGGISPLHF. The CDR3 coding sequence is TGTGCCAGCAGTGAACCAGCAGGGGGCATTTCACCCCTCCACTTT.

V is TRBV2 and J is TRBJ2-3, with D uncertain. Germline V gene data show CDR1 as SNHLY and CDR2 as FYNNEI. Trimming stripped 6 bases from V and 6 bases from J, with 7 bases between. The CDR3 loop spans 11 amino acids. The CDR3 is CASRPRDTQYF. For the CDR3, the DNA is TGTGCCAGCAGACCCAGGGATACGCAGTATTTT.

This clone was observed a few times. V gene TRBV4-1 combines with J gene TRBJ1-3; 10 positions match TRBD1. With 1 base clipped from V and 5 bases from J, the junction kept 11 bases outside the gene matches. Germline V gives CDR1 MGHRA, CDR2 YSYEKL. The CDR3 totals 18 residues. In nucleotides, the CDR3 is TGCGCCAGCAGCCAAGTGGAATCCGGGACAGGGGCCCGAAACACCATATATTTT. Its translation: CASSQVESGTGARNTIYF.

The chain carries TRBV24-1 and TRBJ2-1; 16 positions match TRBD2. Germline CDR1 is KGHDR and CDR2 is SFDVKD. The CDR3 consists of 21 residues. The V segment lost 3 bases and the J segment 1 base; nucleotides outside the gene matches: 11. In DNA form, the CDR3 reads TGTGCCACCAGTGATCCCCGGCAGGGACTAGCGGGGGGGGGTTCCTACAATGAGCAGTTCTTC. It yields the protein CATSDPRQGLAGGGSYNEQFF.

The rearrangement links TRBV5-1 to TRBJ1-6, with a tentative D call TRBD1 (5 bases). Trimming stripped 0 bases from V and 6 bases from J, with 10 bases between. The CDR3 is made up of 15 amino acids. The germline V gene has CDR1 SGHRS and CDR2 YFSETQ. CDR3 in amino acids: CASSLGTLVNSPLHF. The CDR3 DNA sequence: TGCGCCAGCAGCTTGGGGACACTTGTTAATTCACCCCTCCACTTT. Drawing the rest from reference TRBV5-1 and TRBJ1-6, the complete variable domain is KAGVTQTPRYLIKTRGQQVTLSCSPISGHRSVSWYQQTPGQGLQFLFEYFSETQRNKGNFPGRFSGRQFSNSRSEMNVSTLELGDSALYLCASSLGTLVNSPLHFGNGTRLTVT.

V and J are TRBV18 and TRBJ1-2, with D possibly TRBD1 on 6 matching bases. The ends were cut back, 3 bases at V and 4 bases at J, with 15 bases in the middle. This CDR3 contains 15 residues. The germline V gene has CDR1 KGHSH and CDR2 LQKENI. The CDR3: CASSPNREPAYGYTF. DNA for the CDR3: TGTGCCAGCTCACCTAACAGGGAGCCCGCCTATGGCTACACCTTC.

This chain links TRBV29-1 with TRBJ2-5, with D possibly being TRBD2 (5 bases). Deletions cut 5 bases from V and 5 bases from J, with 9 bases between. This CDR3 region has 11 residues. Germline lookup yields CDR1 SQVTM and CDR2 ANQGSEA. The CDR3 DNA follows: TGCAGCGTTCGAGGGTACGAGACCCAGTACTTC. Its translation is CSVRGYETQYF.

This chain links TRBV20-1 with TRBJ2-1; possibly TRBD1 for D (6 bases). CDR1 and CDR2 from the germline V gene are DFQATT and SNEGSKA (reference sequence). The V and J ends lost 7 bases and 4 bases respectively, with 8 bases between them. CDR3 length equals 11 residues. CDR3 nucleotides: TGCAGTGGGACAGTATACAATGAGCAGTTCTTC. Protein: CSGTVYNEQFF.

V usage is TRBV30 and J usage is TRBJ1-5; TRBD1 matches at 7 bases. CDR1 is GTSNPN, CDR2 SVGIG, per germline (reference sequence). V lost 2 bases to trimming and J lost 7 bases; unmatched junction nucleotides: 11. CDR3 size: 15 residues. The CDR3 DNA reads as TGTGCCTGGAGTATCCCCGACAGGGTCCGGCAGCCCCAGCATTTT. It yields the protein CAWSIPDRVRQPQHF.

The rearrangement joins TRBV23-1 to TRBJ1-6, with TRBD1 as a possible D gene (5 bases). TRBV23-1 is an ORF; its function is uncertain. The ends were cut back, 4 bases at V and 0 bases at J, with 13 bases in the middle. This CDR3 is 17 amino acids long. CDR3 in DNA: TGCGCCAGCAGTCCAGACAGTTTGAGCTCCTATAATTCACCCCTCCACTTT. Amino acid sequence: CASSPDSLSSYNSPLHF.

The chain recombines TRBV9 with TRBJ1-1; D might be TRBD1 (6 bases). V was clipped by 3 bases and J by 0 bases, with 15 bases between them. The CDR3 runs to 16 residues. Germline lookup yields CDR1 SGDLS and CDR2 YYNGEE. CDR3 amino acids: CASSAPLRDMNTEAFF. CDR3 DNA: TGTGCCAGCAGCGCACCCTTGAGGGACATGAACACTGAAGCTTTCTTT. Full variable domain (outside the CDR3, taken from reference TRBV9 and TRBJ1-1): DSGVTQTPKHLITATGQRVTLRCSPRSGDLSVYWYQQSLDQGLQFLIQYYNGEERAKGNILERFSAQQFPDLHSELNLSSLELGDSALYFCASSAPLRDMNTEAFFGQGTRLTVV.

The genes are TRBV9 and TRBJ1-4; 10 bases map to TRBD1. Trimming took 4 bases from V and 8 from J; bases not matched to a gene: 8. Germline V gives CDR1 SGDLS, CDR2 YYNGEE. The CDR3 has 15 residues. In DNA form, the CDR3 reads TGTGCCAGCAGCCGAGGGAGGGACAGGGGAGAAAAACTGTTTTTT. Translation: CASSRGRDRGEKLFF. Using reference TRBV9 and TRBJ1-4 for the parts outside the CDR3, the full variable domain is DSGVTQTPKHLITATGQRVTLRCSPRSGDLSVYWYQQSLDQGLQFLIQYYNGEERAKGNILERFSAQQFPDLHSELNLSSLELGDSALYFCASSRGRDRGEKLFFGSGTQLSVL.

This sequence joins TRBV30 and TRBJ1-2, with TRBD1 as a possible D gene (6 bases). Germline V gene lookup returns CDR1 GTSNPN and CDR2 SVGIG (reference sequence). The CDR3 sequence is 12 residues long. Trimming pared 0 bases from V and 8 bases from J, leaving 10 bases between. The chain's CDR3 is CAWSVRGTGYTF. The CDR3 bases are TGTGCCTGGAGTGTAAGGGGGACCGGCTACACCTTC.

The chain couples TRBV18 to TRBJ2-7; the match to TRBD2 covers 12 bases. The CDR3 extends over 16 amino acids. Losses at the gene ends were 3 bases for V and 1 base for J; bases not matched to a gene: 4. The germline V gene has CDR1 KGHSH and CDR2 LQKENI. CDR3 bases: TGTGCCAGCTCACCTGGACTAGCGGGGATATCCTACGAGCAGTACTTC. The encoded protein is CASSPGLAGISYEQYF.

A remark on this clone: Since a much larger clone is just one base distant, this may be a read error. The chain recombines TRBV24-1 with TRBJ1-1, with TRBD1 as a possible D gene (5 bases). The CDR3 has 12 amino acids. V lost 6 bases and J 1 base, leaving 5 bases between the germline ends. Germline assignment: CDR1 KGHDR and CDR2 SFDVKD. This CDR3 is CATSQGNTEAFF. In DNA, the CDR3 is TGTGCCACCAGTCAGGGGAACACTGAAGCTTTCTTT.